These T cell receptor beta chains were read from a single sample in a study of vaccination and CD4 T cells after COVID-19. No antigen has been assigned to these receptors. MiXCR was run by TCRdb on the PCR reads, yielding one entry per CDR3 protein. The sample includes around 14,000 distinct CDR3 sequences, 50% to 55% seen only once; the top ten take about 12%. The specimen sequenced was CD4+ T cells from blood, cultured in vitro. The receptors derive from a human donor who had recovered from COVID-19. CDR3s include the opening cysteine and the closing phenylalanine or tryptophan. A D gene is named only where the DNA matches it firmly. Expanded clones are given a class, and other clones once, few, many or no size at all.

J gene	D gene	V gene	clone size	CDR3 protein	CDR3 DNA
TRBJ1-6	TRBD1	TRBV6-1	few	CASSPTGGLSSYNSPLHF	TGTGCCAGCAGTCCAACAGGGGGCCTAAGCTCCTATAATTCACCCCTCCACTTT
TRBJ2-1	TRBD2	TRBV7-2	once	CASSLTSLGEQFF	TGTGCCAGCAGCTTGACTAGCTTGGGTGAGCAGTTCTTC
TRBJ2-3	.	TRBV20-1	.	CSASRDSNTDTQYF	TGCAGTGCTAGTAGGGACTCCAACACAGATACGCAGTATTTT
TRBJ1-2	.	TRBV5-4	.	CASSRDGGYGYTF	TGTGCCAGCAGCCGTGACGGGGGCTATGGCTACACCTTC
TRBJ1-2	.	TRBV12-3/TRBV12-4	.	CASSFRSLYGYTF	TGTGCCAGCAGTTTCCGCAGTCTCTATGGCTACACCTTC
TRBJ1-5	.	TRBV7-9	few	CASSRLGRANQPQHF	TGTGCCAGCAGCCGGCTCGGACGGGCGAATCAGCCCCAGCATTTT
TRBJ2-1	.	TRBV6-5	.	CASSYPTGTTYEQFF	TGTGCCAGCAGTTACCCCACCGGGACCACCTATGAGCAGTTCTTC
TRBJ2-7	TRBD1	TRBV20-1	.	CSARRTGATYEQYF	TGCAGTGCTAGAAGGACAGGGGCGACCTACGAGCAGTACTTC
TRBJ1-2	TRBD1	TRBV20-1	few	CSARLDRGQHYGYTF	TGCAGTGCTAGATTAGACAGGGGGCAACACTATGGCTACACCTTC
TRBJ2-3	TRBD2	TRBV20-1	.	CGMLAGDGDTQYF	TGCGGCATGTTAGCGGGAGATGGGGATACGCAGTATTTT
TRBJ1-2	.	TRBV20-1	.	CSASDSVYGYTF	TGCAGTGCTAGCGACAGCGTCTATGGCTACACCTTC
TRBJ2-5	.	TRBV7-3	.	CASSGTATETQYF	TGTGCCAGCTCGGGGACGGCCACCGAGACCCAGTACTTC
TRBJ2-1	TRBD2	TRBV20-1	.	CSARVPAGVGANEQFF	TGCAGTGCTAGAGTTCCAGCGGGAGTAGGGGCCAATGAGCAGTTCTTC
TRBJ1-1	.	TRBV6-1	.	CASSERWRDKGVAFF	TGTGCCAGCAGTGAAAGGTGGAGAGACAAGGGCGTAGCTTTCTTT
TRBJ1-4	.	TRBV7-9	.	CASSLTESSNEKLFF	TGTGCCAGCAGCCTCACGGAGTCATCGAATGAAAAACTGTTTTTT
TRBJ2-4	.	TRBV27	.	CASSPLAKNIQYF	TGTGCCAGCAGTCCCCTAGCCAAAAACATTCAGTACTTC
TRBJ2-7	TRBD1	TRBV6-1	few	CASSETPGQGMPDEQYF	TGTGCCAGCAGTGAAACCCCGGGACAGGGTATGCCCGACGAGCAGTACTTC
TRBJ1-1	.	TRBV6-5	.	CASSWTVFNTEAFF	TGTGCCAGCAGTTGGACAGTCTTTAACACTGAAGCTTTCTTT
TRBJ2-1	.	TRBV7-3	once	CASSPAGRTNEQFF	TGTGCCAGCAGCCCGGCGGGACGAACCAATGAGCAGTTCTTC
TRBJ2-3	.	TRBV7-3	.	CASSSLRGDTQYF	TGTGCCAGCAGCTCCCTTCGTGGAGATACGCAGTATTTT
TRBJ2-1	.	TRBV7-2	.	CASSLSRGLRNEQFF	TGTGCCAGCAGCTTATCGAGAGGCCTACGGAATGAGCAGTTCTTC
TRBJ1-1	.	TRBV2	.	CASVLLHGYTEAFF	TGTGCCAGCGTACTGTTGCACGGGTACACTGAAGCTTTCTTT
TRBJ1-5	.	TRBV20-1	.	CSASSNQPQHF	TGCAGTGCTAGCAGTAATCAGCCCCAGCATTTT
TRBJ2-5	.	TRBV12-3/TRBV12-4	large	CASSLSEETQYF	TGTGCCAGCAGTTTATCGGAAGAGACCCAGTACTTC
TRBJ2-3	.	TRBV21-1	.	CASTRDKELPGADTQYF	TGTGCCAGCACCCGAGATAAGGAGCTCCCCGGGGCAGATACGCAGTATTTT
TRBJ2-2	TRBD2	TRBV7-8	medium-sized	CASSTLGGTSVLWGTGELFF	TGTGCCAGCAGCACCCTTGGGGGGACTAGCGTTCTTTGGGGCACCGGGGAGCTGTTTTTT
TRBJ2-7	.	TRBV20-1	.	CSARESGLSYEQYF	TGCAGTGCTAGAGAGTCAGGACTATCCTACGAGCAGTACTTC
TRBJ1-2	.	TRBV20-1	.	CSARWPRGGYTF	TGCAGTGCTAGGTGGCCTCGTGGAGGCTACACCTTC
TRBJ2-2	.	TRBV7-9	.	CASSLGRSGEETGELFF	TGTGCCAGCAGCTTAGGACGGTCCGGGGAGGAGACCGGGGAGCTGTTTTTT
TRBJ2-2	TRBD2	TRBV6-2/TRBV6-3	once	CASNIAGTNTGELFF	TGTGCCAGCAATATAGCGGGGACGAACACCGGGGAGCTGTTTTTT
TRBJ1-5	.	TRBV20-1	.	CSAREGGYSNQPQHF	TGCAGTGCTAGAGAAGGGGGTTATAGCAATCAGCCCCAGCATTTT
TRBJ1-4	.	TRBV7-8	.	CASSLRPGGRGEKLFF	TGTGCCAGCAGCCTACGACCCGGGGGGAGGGGTGAAAAACTGTTTTTT
TRBJ1-5	.	TRBV6-1	few	CASSNIPADGKNQPQHF	TGTGCCAGCAGCAACATTCCTGCGGACGGGAAAAATCAGCCCCAGCATTTT
TRBJ2-5	.	TRBV28	.	CASLGGWGVGRTQYF	TGTGCCAGCTTAGGGGGTTGGGGGGTTGGTAGGACCCAGTACTTC
TRBJ1-5	TRBD1	TRBV6-5	.	CASSSGTGPNQPQHF	TGTGCCAGCAGTTCCGGGACAGGGCCCAATCAGCCCCAGCATTTT
TRBJ1-1	.	TRBV20-1	.	CSARGPNTEAFF	TGCAGTGCTAGAGGCCCCAACACTGAAGCTTTCTTT
TRBJ1-5	TRBD1	TRBV7-9	few	CASSRDSFNQPQHF	TGTGCCAGCAGCAGGGACAGTTTTAATCAGCCCCAGCATTTT
TRBJ2-7	TRBD2	TRBV15	.	CATSRATSGYEQYF	TGTGCCACCAGCAGAGCCACTAGCGGCTACGAGCAGTACTTC
TRBJ1-2	.	TRBV28	.	CASTSQPGDGYGYTF	TGTGCCAGCACCTCTCAACCAGGGGATGGCTATGGCTACACCTTC
TRBJ2-3	.	TRBV12-3/TRBV12-4	few	CASSFGDGDTQYF	TGTGCCAGCAGTTTTGGAGATGGAGATACGCAGTATTTT
TRBJ1-5	.	TRBV28	.	CASNNFRGANQPQHF	TGTGCCAGCAATAACTTTCGGGGGGCGAATCAGCCCCAGCATTTT